One sample yielded the 18 T cell receptor beta chains listed below, sequenced in a study of memory CD4+ T cells and cytomegalovirus serostatus. Using immunoSEQ multiplex PCR, the repertoire was profiled, and TCRdb retains in-frame clones only, with some absent. The table includes 75,000 to 95,000 clones, about 85% detected once. The sort gate was single viable CD3+CD4+CD8-CD45RO+ cells for memory CD4+ T cells. Material for sequencing was memory CD4+ T cells from blood. The receptors come from an adult in good health and CMV-seronegative.

This clone was seen a handful of times. This rearrangement joins TRBV2 to TRBJ1-6; a weak D match, TRBD1 (5 bases). V lost 8 bases, J lost 14 bases, and 10 bases lay in between. The germline gives CDR1 SNHLY, CDR2 FYNNEI. The length of the CDR3 is 10 residues. The CDR3 loop is CASSLGALHF. CDR3 sequence (DNA): TGTGCCAGCTCCCTGGGGGCCCTCCACTTT. The variable domain in full, with the rest retrieved from reference TRBV2 and TRBJ1-6, is EPEVTQTPSHQVTQMGQEVILRCVPISNHLYFYWYRQILGQKVEFLVSFYNNEISEKSEIFDDQFSVERPDGSNFTLKIRSTKLEDSAMYFCASSLGALHFGNGTRLTVT.

This clone came up a few times. CDR3: CAISAGYEQYF. The CDR3 bases are TGTGCCATCAGTGCGGGGTACGAGCAGTACTTC. This chain joins TRBV10-3 and TRBJ2-7, with D possibly being TRBD2 (5 bases). Germline V lookup: CDR1 ENHRY, CDR2 SYGVKD. There are 11 residues in the CDR3. Trimming shortened V by 4 bases and J by 4 bases, and 5 bases separated the two germline ends.

This chain links TRBV19 with TRBJ2-5; 7 bases align to TRBD1. Germline trimming cut 2 bases from V and 5 bases from J; bases unmatched to any gene: 11. The CDR3 runs to 16 residues. CDR1 and CDR2 (germline): LNHDA, SQIVND (reference sequence). The CDR3: CASSIHRQGTSETQYF. CDR3 nucleotide sequence: TGTGCCAGTAGTATACATAGACAGGGCACGTCGGAGACCCAGTACTTC.

The chain has TRBV19 and TRBJ1-5, with unresolved D. Trimming removed 7 bases from V and 3 bases from J, with 7 bases in between. The CDR3 runs to 12 residues. The V gene's germline CDR1 is LNHDA and CDR2 SQIVND (reference sequence). The CDR3 region is CASTEPNQPQHF. The CDR3 DNA reads as TGTGCCAGTACCGAGCCCAATCAGCCCCAGCATTTT.

The CDR3 protein is CASSHPLAGGPETQYF. The CDR3, as DNA: TGTGCCAGCAGCCATCCTCTAGCGGGGGGGCCGGAGACCCAGTACTTC. The rearrangement joins TRBV14 to TRBJ2-5; the match to TRBD2 covers 12 bases. Per germline, CDR1 SGHDN and CDR2 FVKESK. The CDR3 contains 16 residues. The V segment lost 3 bases and the J segment 5 bases; nucleotides outside the gene matches: 7.

The sample holds a few counts of this clone. The J gene is TRBJ2-7, the V gene TRBV5-4; 9 bases map to TRBD2. Trimming removed 4 bases from V and 7 bases from J; junction bases left unmatched: 9. CDR1 SGHNT and CDR2 YYREEE come from the germline V gene (reference sequence). The CDR3 spans 14 residues. This CDR3 is CASSRGGGAGEQYF. In DNA form, the CDR3 reads TGTGCCAGCAGCCGCGGCGGGGGGGCGGGGGAGCAGTACTTC.

V is TRBV7-3 and J is TRBJ1-1; D remains unclear. CDR1 and CDR2 (germline): SGHTA, FQGTGA. This CDR3 has 12 amino acids. Trimming shortened V by 5 bases and J by 1 base, and 5 bases separated the two germline ends. CDR3 DNA: TGTGCCAGCAGCGCGCCGAACACTGAAGCTTTCTTT. The encoded protein is CASSAPNTEAFF.

V gene TRBV29-1 combines with J gene TRBJ2-5, with D possibly TRBD2 on 5 matching bases. In germline, CDR1 is SQVTM, CDR2 ANQGSEA. The V end was cut by 3 bases, the J end by 4 bases, with 24 bases between. This CDR3 contains 17 residues. Here the CDR3 reads CSVDGLPTKRESETQYF. CDR3 sequence (DNA): TGCAGCGTTGATGGACTCCCGACGAAGAGGGAGTCAGAGACCCAGTACTTC.

This chain links TRBV6-6 with TRBJ1-1; the D is unclear. Germline CDR1 is MNHNY and CDR2 is SVGAGI (reference sequence). Between the trimmed V and J ends, which lost 5 bases and 7 bases, there was a span of 8 bases. This CDR3 contains 11 residues. In nucleotides, the CDR3 is TGTGCCAGCAGTCCCGAGATTGAAGCTTTCTTT. It translates to CASSPEIEAFF.

This chain joins TRBV5-1 and TRBJ2-7, with D maybe TRBD2 (5 bases). CDR3 length equals 13 residues. Germline loops: CDR1 SGHRS, CDR2 YFSETQ. With 2 bases removed from V and 5 bases from J, the gap between germline ends came to 11 bases. The CDR3 coding sequence is TGCGCCAGCAGCTTAAGTCGGGATGACGAGCAGTACTTC. This codes for CASSLSRDDEQYF.

The chain uses TRBV5-6 and TRBJ1-1; maybe TRBD1 (5 bases). V was cut by 1 base and J by 4 bases, with 14 bases left in between. Per germline, CDR1 SGHDT and CDR2 YYEEEE. CDR3 length: 15 residues. The CDR3 coding sequence is TGTGCCAGCAGCTTGTTAGGGGAAGGGACCACTGAAGCTTTCTTT. Its protein is CASSLLGEGTTEAFF.

The table lists this clone with a few counts. This rearrangement joins TRBV9 to TRBJ1-1; D is unresolved. The CDR3 is made up of 14 amino acids. The V and J ends lost 0 bases and 0 bases respectively, with 6 bases between them. Germline lookup yields CDR1 SGDLS and CDR2 YYNGEE. As DNA, the CDR3 is TGTGCCAGCAGCGTAGGTCTCCTGAACACTGAAGCTTTCTTT. It yields the protein CASSVGLLNTEAFF.

V and J are TRBV7-9 and TRBJ1-6; 9 bases map to TRBD1. Trimming removed 11 bases from V and 6 bases from J; junction bases left unmatched: 8. The CDR3 loop spans 14 amino acids. CDR1 is SEHNR, CDR2 FQNEAQ, per germline (reference sequence). The CDR3 DNA sequence: TGTGCCGTCCGCCCGGGACAGGGTAATTCACCCCTCCACTTT. Protein: CAVRPGQGNSPLHF.

This clone was seen just once. The chain has TRBV7-9 and TRBJ1-1; D uncertain. V lost 6 bases to trimming and J lost 5 bases, with 16 bases between them. The CDR3 spans 14 residues. Germline CDR1 reads SEHNR; CDR2 reads FQNEAQ (reference sequence). The CDR3 here is CASSLGIGETEAFF. The CDR3 coding sequence is TGTGCCAGCAGTTTGGGAATCGGGGAAACTGAAGCTTTCTTT.

V usage is TRBV7-2 and J usage is TRBJ1-2; perhaps TRBD1 as D (5 bases). From germline, CDR1 is SGHTA and CDR2 FQGNSA. The CDR3 contains 16 residues. The V and J ends lost 0 bases and 4 bases respectively, with 15 bases between them. CDR3 nucleotides: TGTGCCAGCAGCTTAGCGGTGACAGCGCAAGGCTATGGCTACACCTTC. Encoded protein: CASSLAVTAQGYGYTF.

The V call is TRBV27, the J call TRBJ1-3, with D perhaps TRBD1 (5 bases). CDR3 length: 14 residues. Per germline, CDR1 MNHEY and CDR2 SMNVEV (reference sequence). V lost 4 bases to trimming and J lost 0 bases, with 7 bases between them. Here the CDR3 DNA reads TGTGCCAGCAGTTCAGGGACCTCTGGAAACACCATATATTTT. Amino acid sequence: CASSSGTSGNTIYF.

The V call is TRBV7-2, the J call TRBJ2-3; D possibly uses TRBD1 or TRBD2 (5 bases each). CDR1 and CDR2 (germline): SGHTA, FQGNSA. There are 15 residues in the CDR3. V was trimmed by 1 base and J by 6 bases, leaving 14 bases between them. CDR3 in amino acids: CASSLGGLGYDTQYF. CDR3 sequence (DNA): TGTGCCAGCAGCTTAGGGGGGTTGGGGTATGATACGCAGTATTTT.

The chain joins TRBV7-6 to TRBJ2-3; D might be TRBD1 or TRBD2, each matching 5 bases. The CDR3 consists of 18 residues. Trimming shortened V by 0 bases and J by 0 bases, and 16 bases separated the two germline ends. CDR1 is SGHVS, CDR2 FNYEAQ, per germline. CDR3 nucleotide sequence: TGTGCCAGCAGCTTAGCGGGGACCGAACCTTATAGCACAGATACGCAGTATTTT. Its translation: CASSLAGTEPYSTDTQYF.